These T cell receptor beta chains were read from a single sample in a study of T cell responses to AZD1222 COVID-19 vaccine. Profiled with immunoSEQ multiplex PCR; TCRdb holds only in-frame clones, not every one. The sample contains 150,000 to 250,000 clones, under 95% of which appear only once. The material was peripheral blood, obtained 28 days after the second AZD1222 dose. The source is an adult who received the AZD1222 COVID-19 vaccine. CDR3s include the opening cysteine and the closing phenylalanine or tryptophan. The D gene is left open where the match is weak. Clone size is not always given. Where it is, it says once, few, many or a class for expanded clones.

v_gene,d_gene,j_gene,abundance,CDR3nt,CDR3aa
TRBV11-3,TRBD2,TRBJ2-1,few,TGTGCCAGCAGCCAAATAGCGGGGGGGCTCAATGAGCAGTTCTTC,CASSQIAGGLNEQFF
TRBV18,-,TRBJ2-1,-,TGTGCCAGCTCACCCCGCTACAATGAGCAGTTCTTC,CASSPRYNEQFF
TRBV3-1/TRBV3-2,-,TRBJ2-7,-,TGTGCCAGCAGCCAAGACACGGCGGGGAGCTCCTACGAGCAGTACTTC,CASSQDTAGSSYEQYF
TRBV27,TRBD2,TRBJ2-7,-,TGTGCCAGCAGTTTAGCGGGAGGCGACTACGAGCAGTACTTC,CASSLAGGDYEQYF
TRBV11-2,TRBD2,TRBJ2-1,-,TGTGCCAGCAATGGGGGGGGCTACAATGAGCAGTTCTTC,CASNGGGYNEQFF
TRBV19,-,TRBJ1-5,-,TGTGCCAGTAGTCCGATGGACAGTTTAACGGCTGGCCAGCCCCAGCATTTT,CASSPMDSLTAGQPQHF
TRBV11-2,TRBD1,TRBJ1-2,-,TGTGCCAGCAGCTTAAATGGGGTCCGACAGGGGGGATTTGGTTATGGCTACACCTTC,CASSLNGVRQGGFGYGYTF
TRBV9,TRBD1,TRBJ1-2,-,TGTGCCAGCAGCGTAGTACCAGGGGGTACCTATGGCTACACCTTC,CASSVVPGGTYGYTF
TRBV7-9,-,TRBJ1-2,-,TGTGCCAGCAGCTTAGCGGCCAGCTTTAACTATGGCTACACCTTC,CASSLAASFNYGYTF
TRBV6-5,TRBD1,TRBJ1-2,-,TGTGCCAGCAGTTACCAGGGACAGGGTTTGGGCTACACCTTC,CASSYQGQGLGYTF
TRBV11-2,-,TRBJ1-5,-,TGTGCCAGCAGCTCTGGACCTGGTCAGCCCCAGCATTTT,CASSSGPGQPQHF
TRBV13,TRBD1,TRBJ1-6,few,TGTGCCAGCAGCCGACAGGGTACCTATAATTCACCCCTCCACTTT,CASSRQGTYNSPLHF
TRBV4-1,-,TRBJ2-7,-,TGCGCCAGCAGCCAACTGCGTGTTGGCACCCACGAGCAGTACTTC,CASSQLRVGTHEQYF
TRBV28,-,TRBJ2-7,-,TGTGCCAGCAGTTTGGGTGGGAGCGCCTACGAGCAGTACTTC,CASSLGGSAYEQYF
TRBV6-5,-,TRBJ1-2,-,TGTGCCAGCAGCTCCCCGGGGGGCTACACCTTC,CASSSPGGYTF
TRBV12-3/TRBV12-4,-,TRBJ1-3,-,TGTGCCAGCACCGAACAGGGCCGAAACACCATATATTTT,CASTEQGRNTIYF
TRBV6-5,-,TRBJ1-6,-,TGTGCCAGCAGTTATGGTCAGATTTCACCCCTCCACTTT,CASSYGQISPLHF
TRBV5-1,-,TRBJ2-1,-,TGCGCCAGCAGCCTCCGGGACACCGGCAGGGATGAGCAGTTCTTC,CASSLRDTGRDEQFF
TRBV28,-,TRBJ2-2,few,TGTGCCAGCAGTCCTCCGCGGAGGTTGGGAACCGGGGAGCTGTTTTTT,CASSPPRRLGTGELFF
TRBV15,-,TRBJ2-2,-,TGTGCCACCAGCAGAGATCAAAGGACCGGGGAGCTGTTTTTT,CATSRDQRTGELFF
TRBV3-1/TRBV3-2,-,TRBJ2-7,-,TGTGCCAGCAGCCAAGGACAGCGAGTCCCCTACGAGCAGTACTTC,CASSQGQRVPYEQYF
TRBV5-1,TRBD2,TRBJ2-5,-,TGCGCCAGCGGCAGAACTAGCGGAAGTCAAGAGACCCAGTACTTC,CASGRTSGSQETQYF
TRBV27,TRBD1,TRBJ1-5,-,TGTGCCAGCAGTTTGACCGGGACAGTCAATCAGCCCCAGCATTTT,CASSLTGTVNQPQHF
TRBV18,-,TRBJ2-7,-,TGTGCCAGCTCAACAGGACAGACCTACGAGCAGTACTTC,CASSTGQTYEQYF
TRBV10-3,TRBD2,TRBJ2-2,-,TGTGCCATCAGTGAGTCAAGCGGGGCGAACACCGGGGAGCTGTTTTTT,CAISESSGANTGELFF
TRBV7-7,TRBD2,TRBJ2-3,-,TGTGCCAGCAGCCGTAGGGGGAGCTCCGGGACTAGCGGGCCCACAGATACGCAGTATTTT,CASSRRGSSGTSGPTDTQYF
TRBV9,-,TRBJ2-1,-,TGTGCCAGCAGCCCAGGGGGGAGTGAGCAGTTCTTC,CASSPGGSEQFF
TRBV14,-,TRBJ2-1,-,TGTGCCAGCAGCCAAGATCAGGGCAAGGAGTTCTTC,CASSQDQGKEFF
TRBV27,-,TRBJ1-1,-,TGTGCCAGCAGTTTACGGACGGACACTGAAGCTTTCTTT,CASSLRTDTEAFF